The clone carrying this T cell receptor (beta chain) was counted once. The data were obtained in a study of T cell changes during pregnancy in multiple sclerosis. The assay was immunoSEQ multiplex PCR, and TCRdb's table has in-frame clones only and misses some. The sample records more than 85,000 clones, about 92% being singletons. The J segment lost 1 base and the V segment lost 2 bases, leaving 5 bases of the junction unmatched. Per the germline V gene, CDR1 is SGHRS and CDR2 is YFSETQ. This CDR3 spans 15 amino acids. This clonotype was sampled from a female donor with multiple sclerosis, enrolled in a pregnancy study. V and J are TRBV5-1 and TRBJ2-5; 7 nucleotides align to TRBD2. The sample in question was peripheral blood, obtained in the second trimester of pregnancy. This chain's CDR3 is CASSLISSGQETQYF. The CDR3 DNA follows: TGCGCCAGCAGCTTAATTTCTAGCGGCCAAGAGACCCAGTACTTC. Full variable domain (outside the CDR3, taken from reference TRBV5-1 and TRBJ2-5): KAGVTQTPRYLIKTRGQQVTLSCSPISGHRSVSWYQQTPGQGLQFLFEYFSETQRNKGNFPGRFSGRQFSNSRSEMNVSTLELGDSALYLCASSLISSGQETQYFGPGTRLLVL.